Each of the 28 T cell receptor beta chains below was sequenced from the same sample in a study of lymphopenia after photon versus proton radiotherapy (dated by TCRdb to between 2019 and 2020). The library was generated by the immunoSEQ multiplex PCR assay. TCRdb re-hosts the immuneACCESS table, in-frame sequences only. Its copies lack some clones; in the studies checked, an unresolved V gene accounts for under half of them, and the cause for the rest is not known. A total of tens of thousands of clones appear in this sample, approximately 83% of them only once. Of the sample, about 2.2% is held by the ten largest clones. The sample in question was peripheral blood, obtained from a patient treated with photon-based radiotherapy. These TCRs come from a man aged 40-49 years with gastric cancer.

The CDR3 region has the DNA TGTGCCTGGAGTATCGCTAATGAGCAGTTCTTC. Translated: CAWSIANEQFF. This chain links TRBV30 with TRBJ2-1, with no clear D. The V end was cut by 2 bases, the J end by 7 bases, with 6 bases between. There are 11 residues in the CDR3. CDR1 and CDR2 (germline): GTSNPN, SVGIG (reference sequence).

The chain links TRBV5-6 to TRBJ2-5; 8 positions agree with TRBD1. From germline, CDR1 is SGHDT and CDR2 YYEEEE. V was clipped by 4 bases and J by 5 bases; unmatched bases: 10. The CDR3 is made up of 15 amino acids. CDR3 residues: CASSVYGQGGETQYF. The CDR3 DNA follows: TGTGCCAGCAGCGTTTACGGACAGGGTGGGGAGACCCAGTACTTC.

This clone has a single count. The V gene is TRBV4-2, the J gene TRBJ2-6, with D uncertain. V was trimmed by 0 bases and J by 1 base, leaving 7 bases between them. This CDR3 has 16 amino acids. The germline V gene has CDR1 LGHNA and CDR2 YNFKEQ. The DNA for the CDR3 is TGTGCCAGCAGCCAAGATAAAGGGTCTGGGGCCAACGTCCTGACTTTC. It is translated as CASSQDKGSGANVLTF.

The chain employs TRBV19 and TRBJ1-2; D uncertain. This CDR3 is 14 amino acids long. Per the germline V gene, CDR1 is LNHDA and CDR2 is SQIVND (reference sequence). V was cut by 7 bases and J by 6 bases, with 18 bases left in between. DNA for the CDR3: TGTGCCAGTAAGCCGATCGCAGTTGGGCATGGCTACACCTTC. It yields the protein CASKPIAVGHGYTF.

The CDR3 sequence: CASRWTGHTDTQYF. The CDR3 bases are TGTGCCAGCAGGTGGACAGGCCACACAGATACGCAGTATTTT. The chain couples TRBV2 to TRBJ2-3; 7 bases match TRBD1. The CDR3 runs to 14 residues. J lost 2 bases, V lost 6 bases, and 5 bases had no gene match. Germline-derived CDR1 and CDR2 are SNHLY and FYNNEI.

The CDR3 coding sequence is TGCAGCGTTGAAGATCTTTACAGGGACCGCTATGGCTACACCTTC. Translated: CSVEDLYRDRYGYTF. V is TRBV29-1 and J is TRBJ1-2; a weak D match, TRBD1 (6 bases). Trimming removed 0 bases at V and 4 bases at J, with 15 bases between. This CDR3 region has 15 residues. CDR1 SQVTM and CDR2 ANQGSEA come from the germline V gene. Supplemented by reference TRBV29-1 and TRBJ1-2, the full variable domain reads SAVISQKPSRDICQRGTSLTIQCQVDSQVTMMFWYRQQPGQSLTLIATANQGSEATYESGFVIDKFPISRPNLTFSTLTVSNMSPEDSSIYLCSVEDLYRDRYGYTFGSGTRLTVV.

This clone was recorded once. V gene TRBV4-3 combines with J gene TRBJ1-2; D may be TRBD1 (6 bases). This CDR3 contains 15 residues. Germline loops: CDR1 LGHNA, CDR2 YSLEER. Trimming left V 1 base short and J 5 bases short, with 14 bases between. The CDR3 sequence: CASSQGKGVRYGYTF. The CDR3 DNA is TGCGCCAGCAGCCAAGGGAAGGGGGTGAGATATGGCTACACCTTC.

Only a few counts were recorded for this clone. This chain uses TRBV19 with TRBJ2-1; D possibly corresponds to TRBD1 (6 bases). Trimming pared 5 bases from V and 8 bases from J, leaving 22 bases between. CDR3 length equals 16 residues. From germline, CDR1 is LNHDA and CDR2 SQIVND (reference sequence). The CDR3 sequence: CASSPVGASGLDEQFF. For the CDR3, the DNA is TGTGCCAGTAGTCCTGTGGGGGCGTCTGGGTTGGATGAGCAGTTCTTC.

As for this clone: The sample carries other DNA sequences with the same CDR3. This rearrangement joins TRBV18 to TRBJ2-2; 8 positions agree with TRBD1. Trimming took 3 bases from V and 2 from J; bases not matched to a gene: 2. Germline CDR1 KGHSH, CDR2 LQKENI. This CDR3 is 15 amino acids long. The CDR3 DNA follows: TGTGCCAGCTCACCGGGACAGGCTAACACCGGGGAGCTGTTTTTT. It encodes CASSPGQANTGELFF.

The chain joins TRBV5-4 to TRBJ1-1; possible D gene TRBD1, 5 bases. Between the trimmed V and J ends, which lost 9 bases and 1 base, there was a span of 19 bases. Germline V gene data show CDR1 as SGHNT and CDR2 as YYREEE (reference sequence). The CDR3 totals 15 residues. This CDR3 is CATKGGGVGNTEAFF. CDR3 sequence (DNA): TGTGCCACCAAGGGCGGGGGTGTGGGGAACACTGAAGCTTTCTTT.

The V gene is TRBV7-6, the J gene TRBJ1-1; 7 bases are a match to TRBD1. CDR1 and CDR2 (germline): SGHVS, FNYEAQ. J was trimmed by 4 bases and V by 5 bases; bases with no gene match: 4. The CDR3 spans 13 residues. This CDR3 reads CASSRTGGTEAFF. The CDR3 DNA follows: TGTGCCAGCAGCCGGACAGGAGGCACTGAAGCTTTCTTT. Drawing the rest from reference TRBV7-6 and TRBJ1-1, the complete variable domain is GAGVSQSPRYKVTKRGQDVALRCDPISGHVSLYWYRQALGQGPEFLTYFNYEAQQDKSGLPNDRFSAERPEGSISTLTIQRTEQRDSAMYRCASSRTGGTEAFFGQGTRLTVV.

This chain connects TRBV29-1 to TRBJ1-2; 9 bases map to TRBD1. Per the germline V gene, CDR1 is SQVTM and CDR2 is ANQGSEA. The CDR3 runs 12 residues. With V trimmed by 4 bases and J by 8 bases, 5 bases remained unmatched. The CDR3 reads CSVGQGERGYTF. Here the CDR3 DNA reads TGCAGCGTTGGACAGGGGGAGAGAGGCTACACCTTC.

CDR3 loop: CASSLTGLGYNEQFF. In DNA form, the CDR3 reads TGTGCCAGCAGCTTGACAGGTTTGGGCTACAATGAGCAGTTCTTC. This rearrangement joins TRBV7-3 to TRBJ2-1; possibly TRBD1 for D (6 bases). The V gene lost 3 bases and the J gene lost 3 bases, with 12 bases spanning the gap. CDR1 and CDR2 (germline): SGHTA, FQGTGA. The CDR3 loop spans 15 amino acids.

The chain recombines TRBV27 with TRBJ1-1; 12 nucleotides match TRBD1. Germline loops: CDR1 MNHEY, CDR2 SMNVEV (reference sequence). The length of the CDR3 is 18 residues. V shed 1 base and J 5 bases; nucleotides not matched to a gene: 11. The CDR3 bases are TGTGCCAGCAGTTTATGGAGGGGGACAGGGGGCCAGGGGACTGAAGCTTTCTTT. Amino acids: CASSLWRGTGGQGTEAFF.

The chain joins TRBV4-1 to TRBJ1-6; tentative D call: TRBD1 (6 bases). Germline CDR1 reads MGHRA; CDR2 reads YSYEKL. Trimming removed 5 bases at V and 4 bases at J, with 15 bases between. This CDR3 has 16 residues. This CDR3 reads CASSSPDRGYNSPLHF. As DNA, the CDR3 is TGCGCCAGCAGCTCCCCCGATAGGGGGTATAATTCACCCCTCCACTTT.

The chain couples TRBV19 to TRBJ1-2; D might be TRBD1 (6 bases). Germline V gives CDR1 LNHDA, CDR2 SQIVND (reference sequence). V was pared by 4 bases and J by 4 bases, with 10 bases between. The CDR3 has 13 residues. CDR3 protein: CASSTGQSYGYTF. Here the CDR3 DNA reads TGTGCCAGTAGTACAGGACAGTCCTATGGCTACACCTTC.

This chain links TRBV6-5 with TRBJ2-7, with D tentatively TRBD1 or TRBD2 (5 bases each). Germline V gives CDR1 MNHEY, CDR2 SVGAGI. CDR3 length: 15 residues. V was pared by 0 bases and J by 6 bases, with 15 bases between. The DNA of the CDR3 is TGTGCCAGCAGTTACTCGAGACGGGCCGGGGCCGAGCAGTACTTC. It specifies CASSYSRRAGAEQYF.

V gene TRBV29-1 combines with J gene TRBJ2-1; D is perhaps TRBD2 (5 bases). This CDR3 has 14 amino acids. Germline CDR1 reads SQVTM; CDR2 reads ANQGSEA. Between the trimmed V and J ends, which lost 1 base and 0 bases, there was a span of 7 bases. The CDR3 loop is CSVEGESSYNEQFF. CDR3 DNA sequence: TGCAGCGTTGAAGGGGAGAGCTCCTACAATGAGCAGTTCTTC.

The V gene is TRBV19, the J gene TRBJ1-1; D perhaps matches TRBD1 (5 bases). The germline V gene has CDR1 LNHDA and CDR2 SQIVND (reference sequence). CDR3 size: 18 residues. The V and J ends lost 4 bases and 1 base respectively, with 22 bases between them. DNA of the CDR3: TGTGCCAGTAGTAGAGGAGGGACCCGAATACAAAAGAACACTGAAGCTTTCTTT. Translated, it gives CASSRGGTRIQKNTEAFF.

CDR3 residues: CASSQPRENEKLFF. CDR3 coding DNA: TGCGCCAGCAGCCAACCCCGGGAAAATGAAAAACTGTTTTTT. This rearrangement joins TRBV4-1 to TRBJ1-4; D not certain. CDR1 is MGHRA, CDR2 YSYEKL, per germline. The V end was cut by 2 bases, the J end by 5 bases, with 9 bases between. CDR3 length: 14 amino acids.

The chain uses TRBV5-4 and TRBJ1-5, with a tentative D call TRBD1 (5 bases). Germline CDR1 and CDR2: SGHNT and YYREEE (reference sequence). V was shortened by 1 base and J by 3 bases, with 11 bases between the two germline ends. This CDR3 has 15 amino acids. The CDR3 DNA is TGTGCCAGCAGCTTGTACGAGACAGTCAATCAGCCCCAGCATTTT. It encodes CASSLYETVNQPQHF.

The V call is TRBV5-8, the J call TRBJ2-2; TRBD2 matches at 11 bases. Germline CDR1 is SGHTS and CDR2 is YDEGEE. There are 15 residues in the CDR3. The junction had 4 bases not matched to a gene; V was cut back by 5 bases and J by 4 bases. The DNA of the CDR3 is TGTGCCAGCAGTCTAGCGGGGGGAATCACCGGGGAGCTGTTTTTT. Translating gives CASSLAGGITGELFF.

The chain uses TRBV9 and TRBJ2-5, with D perhaps given as TRBD1 or TRBD2 (5 bases each). The CDR3 runs to 14 residues. The V gene's germline CDR1 is SGDLS and CDR2 YYNGEE. Trimming took 0 bases from V and 1 from J, leaving 7 bases between them. Here the CDR3 reads CASSVAGPQETQYF. The CDR3 DNA sequence: TGTGCCAGCAGCGTAGCGGGGCCCCAAGAGACCCAGTACTTC.

The chain employs TRBV6-4 and TRBJ2-3; 12 nucleotides align to TRBD2. Germline V gene sequence: CDR1 MRHNA, CDR2 SNTAGT. Germline trimming cut 6 bases from V and 4 bases from J; bases unmatched to any gene: 5. The CDR3 consists of 15 residues. The CDR3 region has the DNA TGTGCCAGCAGCTCTAGCGGGGGGGCCGCAGATACGCAGTATTTT. This translates into CASSSSGGAADTQYF.

The chain uses TRBV6-5 and TRBJ2-3, with D unresolved. CDR1 MNHEY and CDR2 SVGAGI come from the germline V gene. The CDR3 consists of 13 residues. V was cut by 0 bases and J by 10 bases, with 11 bases left in between. The CDR3: CASSYSIREAQYF. CDR3 bases: TGTGCCAGCAGTTACTCGATTAGAGAGGCGCAGTATTTT.

V and J are TRBV7-3 and TRBJ2-3; D not certain. Germline CDR1 SGHTA, CDR2 FQGTGA. The CDR3 length is 13 residues. V shed 6 bases and J shed 4 bases, with 11 bases lying between them. The CDR3 loop reads CASRAPPADTQYF. The CDR3 nucleotides read TGTGCCAGCAGGGCGCCTCCCGCAGATACGCAGTATTTT.

V gene TRBV30 combines with J gene TRBJ2-3, with D hard to call. In germline, CDR1 is GTSNPN, CDR2 SVGIG (reference sequence). Trimming removed 4 bases from V and 3 bases from J, with 14 bases in between. The CDR3 contains 14 residues. In nucleotides, the CDR3 is TGTGCCTGGAAAGTTGGTCGCGGAACAGATACGCAGTATTTT. Translation: CAWKVGRGTDTQYF. The full variable domain, completed using reference TRBV30 and TRBJ2-3, is SQTIHQWPATLVQPVGSPLSLECTVEGTSNPNLYWYRQAAGRGLQLLFYSVGIGQISSEVPQNLSASRPQDRQFILSSKKLLLSDSGFYLCAWKVGRGTDTQYFGPGTRLTVL.

The rearrangement links TRBV5-1 to TRBJ1-1; D gene ambiguous. Deletions cut 3 bases from V and 9 bases from J, with 15 bases between. This CDR3 has 13 residues. CDR1 is SGHRS and CDR2 is YFSETQ in the germline V gene. The CDR3 DNA follows: TGCGCCAGCAGCTCGACCTGGACGGAGCAAGCTTTCTTT. It encodes CASSSTWTEQAFF.